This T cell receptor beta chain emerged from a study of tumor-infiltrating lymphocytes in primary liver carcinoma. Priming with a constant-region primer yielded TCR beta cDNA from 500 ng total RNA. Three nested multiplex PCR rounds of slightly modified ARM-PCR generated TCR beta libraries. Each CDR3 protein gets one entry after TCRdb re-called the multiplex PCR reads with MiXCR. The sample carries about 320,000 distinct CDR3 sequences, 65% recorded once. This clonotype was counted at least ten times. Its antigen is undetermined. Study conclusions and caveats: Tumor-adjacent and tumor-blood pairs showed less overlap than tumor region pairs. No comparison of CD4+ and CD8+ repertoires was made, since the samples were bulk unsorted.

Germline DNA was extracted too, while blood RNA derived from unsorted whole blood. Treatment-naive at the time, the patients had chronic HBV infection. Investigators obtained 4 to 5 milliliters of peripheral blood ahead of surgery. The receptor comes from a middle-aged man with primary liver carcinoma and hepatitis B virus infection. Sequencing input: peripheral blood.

The CDR3 bases are TGCAGCGCGTTAACAGGGGGCGGCGATCAGCCCCAGCATTTT. Protein sequence: CSALTGGGDQPQHF. The rearrangement links TRBV29-1 to TRBJ1-5; 9 nucleotides line up with TRBD1. The CDR3 is made up of 14 amino acids. With V trimmed by 7 bases and J by 5 bases, 9 bases remained unmatched. Germline V CDR1 and CDR2: SQVTM, ANQGSEA.